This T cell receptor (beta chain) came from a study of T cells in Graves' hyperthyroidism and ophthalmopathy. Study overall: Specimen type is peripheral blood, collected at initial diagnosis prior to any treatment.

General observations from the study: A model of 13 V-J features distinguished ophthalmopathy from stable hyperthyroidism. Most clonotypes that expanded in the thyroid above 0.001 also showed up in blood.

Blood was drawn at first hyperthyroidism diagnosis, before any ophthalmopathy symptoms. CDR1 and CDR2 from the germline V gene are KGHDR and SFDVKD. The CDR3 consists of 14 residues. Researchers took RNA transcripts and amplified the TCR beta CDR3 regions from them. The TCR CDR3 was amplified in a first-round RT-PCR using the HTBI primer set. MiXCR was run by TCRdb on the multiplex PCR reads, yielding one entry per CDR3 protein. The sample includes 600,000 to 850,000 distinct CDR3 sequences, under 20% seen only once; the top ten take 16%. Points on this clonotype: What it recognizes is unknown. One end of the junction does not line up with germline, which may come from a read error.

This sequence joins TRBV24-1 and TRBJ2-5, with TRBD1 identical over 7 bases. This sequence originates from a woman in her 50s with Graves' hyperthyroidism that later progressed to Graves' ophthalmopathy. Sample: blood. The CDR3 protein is CTTSEDRVHETQYF. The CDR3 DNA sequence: TGTACCACCAGTGAAGACAGGGTTCATGAGACCCAGTACTTC.